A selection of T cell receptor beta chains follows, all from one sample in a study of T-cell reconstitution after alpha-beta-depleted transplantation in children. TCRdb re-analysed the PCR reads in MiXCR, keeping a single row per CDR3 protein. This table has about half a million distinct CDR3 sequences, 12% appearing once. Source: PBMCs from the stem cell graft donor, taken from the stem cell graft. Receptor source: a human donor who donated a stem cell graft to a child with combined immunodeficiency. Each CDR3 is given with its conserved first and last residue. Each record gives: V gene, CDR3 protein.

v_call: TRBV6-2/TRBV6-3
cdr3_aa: CASTNTGGNQPQHF

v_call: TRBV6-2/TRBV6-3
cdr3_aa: CASSYSGAHQETQYF

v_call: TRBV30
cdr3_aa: CAWSVRKGLNEKLFF

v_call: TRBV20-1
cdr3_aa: CSATRDRGNEQYF

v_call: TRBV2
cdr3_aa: CASRMLTGGVTDTQYF

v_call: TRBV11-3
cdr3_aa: CASSHGGGMSYNEQFF

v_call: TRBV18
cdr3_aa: CASSADRGSGYTF

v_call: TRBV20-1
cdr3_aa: CSARDRGGTSGYEQYF

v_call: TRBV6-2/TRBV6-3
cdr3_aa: CASSYWHQETQYF

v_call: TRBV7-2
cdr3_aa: CASSPAASNEQYF

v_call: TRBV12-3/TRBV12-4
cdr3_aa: CASSLGTSAYNEQFF

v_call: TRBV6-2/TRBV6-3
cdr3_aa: CASRGDTTYNEQFF

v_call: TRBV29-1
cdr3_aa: CSVTTGGSEQFF

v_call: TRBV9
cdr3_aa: CASSPPRLSGANVLTF

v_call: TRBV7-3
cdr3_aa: CASSPGIGSGGYTF

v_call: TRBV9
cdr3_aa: CASSGLAGGVYNEQFF

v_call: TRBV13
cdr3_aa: CASSLGAGFTSGANVLTF

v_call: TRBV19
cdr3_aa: CATRANFATEAFF

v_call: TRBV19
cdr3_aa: CASSITRDRAYEQYF

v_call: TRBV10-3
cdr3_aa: CATSDKWDRGIETQYF

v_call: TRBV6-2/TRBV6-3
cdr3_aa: CASSRNQATNSPQHF

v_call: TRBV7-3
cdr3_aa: CASSFGPDTGELFF

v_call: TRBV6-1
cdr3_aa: CASGTNSYNEQFF

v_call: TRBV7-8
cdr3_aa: CASSLESGRDTQYF

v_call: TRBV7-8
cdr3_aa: CASGPDYSYEQYF

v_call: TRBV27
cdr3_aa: CASSVIPANVLTF

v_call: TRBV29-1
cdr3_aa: CSVSTGYTLFFNEQFF

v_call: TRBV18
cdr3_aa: CASSSLGGTGAADTQYF

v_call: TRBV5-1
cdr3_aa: CASSLGRGLSYEQYF

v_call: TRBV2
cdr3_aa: CASSEMAEAEAFF

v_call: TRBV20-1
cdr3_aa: CSALPGLAGRLHNEQFF

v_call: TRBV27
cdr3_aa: CASRGNRARDSPLHF

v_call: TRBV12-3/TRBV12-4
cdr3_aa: CASSRGGNEKLFF

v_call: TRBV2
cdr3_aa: CASSGDSGRSEQFF

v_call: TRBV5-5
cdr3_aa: CASSPDSLAKNIQYF

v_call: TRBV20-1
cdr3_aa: CSARGVWDYNTGELFF